The 32 T cell receptor beta chains listed next were all sequenced from one sample in a study of CD8 T cells in ankylosing spondylitis. TCRdb fed the 5' RACE reads into MiXCR, producing one record per CDR3 protein. The table lists around 150,000 distinct CDR3 sequences, roughly 44% of them singletons. The sample was synovial fluid, either unsorted or a sorted T cell fraction (not recorded which). These receptors were taken from a male donor with ankylosing spondylitis.

This sequence joins TRBV11-1 and TRBJ1-1; D is unresolved. Germline V lookup: CDR1 SGHAT, CDR2 FQDESV (reference sequence). V gave up 1 base and J gave up 2 bases, with 23 bases separating them. There are 19 residues in the CDR3. Here the CDR3 reads CASSLVVRGDLGLNTEAFF. DNA of the CDR3: TGTGCCAGCAGCTTAGTGGTGCGAGGAGACTTAGGGCTCAACACTGAAGCTTTCTTT. The whole variable domain, filled in from reference TRBV11-1 and TRBJ1-1, reads EAEVAQSPRYKITEKSQAVAFWCDPISGHATLYWYRQILGQGPELLVQFQDESVVDDSQLPKDRFSAERLKGVDSTLKIQPAELGDSAMYLCASSLVVRGDLGLNTEAFFGQGTRLTVV.

The chain couples TRBV5-1 to TRBJ2-7; D not resolved. Trimming removed 4 bases from V and 2 bases from J, with 16 bases in between. Germline V gives CDR1 SGHRS, CDR2 YFSETQ. This CDR3 is built from 15 residues. The CDR3 DNA sequence: TGCGCCAGCAGCCCCCCCCACGGGTTTCCCTACGAGCAGTACTTC. This gives the protein CASSPPHGFPYEQYF.

This clonotype turned up a few times. The V gene is TRBV12-3 or TRBV12-4, the J gene TRBJ2-5, with D uncertain. This CDR3 comprises 11 residues. The V gene lost 3 bases and the J gene lost 5 bases, with 4 bases spanning the gap. CDR3 sequence reads: CASSFLETQYF. The CDR3 DNA reads TGTGCCAGCAGTTTCTTGGAGACCCAGTACTTC.

J is TRBJ1-6 and V is TRBV27; TRBD1 might be the D (5 bases). V shed 3 bases and J shed 10 bases, with 22 bases lying between them. Germline V CDR1 and CDR2: MNHEY, SMNVEV (reference sequence). The CDR3 extends over 17 amino acids. For the CDR3, the DNA is TGTGCCAGCAGTTTTCAGTACGGGGACCGCATAATATCACCCCTCCACTTT. Amino acid sequence: CASSFQYGDRIISPLHF.

The rearrangement links TRBV6-2 or TRBV6-3 to TRBJ1-2, with a tentative D call TRBD1 (5 bases). Germline V gene sequence: CDR1 MNHEY, CDR2 SVGEGT. There are 16 residues in the CDR3. The V gene lost 5 bases and the J gene lost 5 bases, with 21 bases spanning the gap. Here the CDR3 DNA reads TGTGCCAGCAGTCCCTGGTTCCAGGGAAACCTTTATGGCTACACCTTC. It yields the protein CASSPWFQGNLYGYTF.

V gene TRBV5-1 combines with J gene TRBJ1-4; 7 bases map to TRBD1. The CDR3 covers 16 residues. Looked up from germline, CDR1 is SGHRS and CDR2 is YFSETQ. Trimming removed 5 bases from V and 0 bases from J; junction bases left unmatched: 7. In DNA, the CDR3 is TGCGCCAGCAGGCCCACAGGGACAGCAACTAATGAAAAACTGTTTTTT. The encoded protein is CASRPTGTATNEKLFF.

The chain couples TRBV11-2 to TRBJ2-7; D could derive from TRBD1 or TRBD2 (6 bases each). Germline CDR1 and CDR2: SGHAT and FQNNGV. This CDR3 spans 16 amino acids. The germline V and J ends were trimmed by 2 bases and 4 bases, with 18 bases remaining between them. The CDR3 sequence: CASSLPAWGAGYEQYF. The DNA of the CDR3 is TGTGCCAGCAGCTTACCCGCTTGGGGGGCGGGTTACGAGCAGTACTTC.

Only a few counts were recorded for this clonotype. CDR3 nucleotide sequence: TGTGCCAGCAGCTACGACAGGCGTGGAAACACCATATATTTT. Protein: CASSYDRRGNTIYF. The chain couples TRBV7-9 to TRBJ1-3, with D possibly TRBD1 on 6 matching bases. CDR1 and CDR2 from the germline V gene are SEHNR and FQNEAQ (reference sequence). The CDR3 extends over 14 amino acids. Trimming cost V 4 bases and J 3 bases, with 10 bases left between them. The full variable domain, completed using reference TRBV7-9 and TRBJ1-3, is DTGVSQNPRHKITKRGQNVTFRCDPISEHNRLYWYRQTLGQGPEFLTYFQNEAQLEKSRLLSDRFSAERPKGSFSTLEIQRTEQGDSAMYLCASSYDRRGNTIYFGEGSWLTVV.

The chain recombines TRBV29-1 with TRBJ1-1; no clear D. Germline CDR1 and CDR2: SQVTM and ANQGSEA. The CDR3 extends over 12 amino acids. The V and J ends lost 4 bases and 3 bases respectively, with 9 bases between them. CDR3 amino acids: CSVVVRDTEAFF. CDR3 DNA: TGCAGCGTTGTAGTTAGGGACACTGAAGCTTTCTTT.

This clonotype was detected a few times. The chain joins TRBV7-9 to TRBJ2-1, with D possibly matching TRBD2 (5 bases). The CDR3 has 15 amino acids. Germline loops: CDR1 SEHNR, CDR2 FQNEAQ (reference sequence). Trimming pared 1 base from V and 1 base from J, leaving 8 bases between. DNA of the CDR3: TGTGCCAGCAGCTTAGTCGGGGAGTCCTACAATGAGCAGTTCTTC. It translates to CASSLVGESYNEQFF.

This clonotype was seen a handful of times. CDR3 sequence reads: CASTQWVWGAYEQYF. CDR3 in DNA: TGTGCCAGCACCCAATGGGTCTGGGGAGCCTACGAGCAGTACTTC. This rearrangement joins TRBV28 to TRBJ2-7, with a possible D match to TRBD2 (5 bases). Trimming pared 7 bases from V and 2 bases from J, leaving 18 bases between. Germline loops: CDR1 MDHEN, CDR2 SYDVKM. The CDR3 contains 15 residues.

This clonotype was counted only a few times. The V and J genes are TRBV12-3 or TRBV12-4 and TRBJ1-6, with D unclear. The CDR3 runs 15 residues. CDR3 residues: CALGRTIVVNSPLHF. The CDR3 DNA sequence: TGTGCTTTAGGCAGGACCATCGTGGTTAATTCACCCCTCCACTTT.

The chain carries TRBV2 and TRBJ2-5; TRBD2 aligns across 8 bases. The CDR3 consists of 19 residues. The germline gives CDR1 SNHLY, CDR2 FYNNEI. V was clipped by 2 bases and J by 3 bases; unmatched bases: 17. The CDR3 loop reads CASSEWWASGLTAEETQYF. The DNA of the CDR3 is TGTGCCAGCAGTGAATGGTGGGCTAGCGGGCTGACTGCGGAAGAGACCCAGTACTTC. The full variable domain, rest sourced from reference TRBV2 and TRBJ2-5, is EPEVTQTPSHQVTQMGQEVILRCVPISNHLYFYWYRQILGQKVEFLVSFYNNEISEKSEIFDDQFSVERPDGSNFTLKIRSTKLEDSAMYFCASSEWWASGLTAEETQYFGPGTRLLVL.

This clonotype turned up a few times. The CDR3 sequence is CASSLWGPPYNEQFF. CDR3 DNA: TGTGCCAGCAGCTTATGGGGACCACCTTACAATGAGCAGTTCTTC. The chain employs TRBV7-2 and TRBJ2-1; either TRBD1 or TRBD2 may supply D (5 bases each). Trimming cost V 2 bases and J 4 bases, with 12 bases left between them. From germline, CDR1 is SGHTA and CDR2 FQGNSA. This CDR3 spans 15 amino acids.

V gene TRBV4-2 combines with J gene TRBJ2-7, with D hard to call. CDR1 and CDR2 from the germline V gene are LGHNA and YNFKEQ. This CDR3 spans 14 amino acids. Trimming removed 1 base at V and 6 bases at J, with 13 bases between. The CDR3 DNA is TGTGCCAGCAGCCAAGTCTCTGGCAGGCGCGAGCAGTACTTC. Amino acid sequence: CASSQVSGRREQYF.

The gene calls are TRBV6-2 or TRBV6-3 and TRBJ2-3; 9 nucleotides agree with TRBD2. From germline, CDR1 is MNHEY and CDR2 SVGEGT. J was trimmed by 1 base and V by 2 bases; bases with no gene match: 4. The CDR3 spans 16 residues. In DNA, the CDR3 is TGTGCCAGCAGTTACACCTTAGCGGGGGGCACAGATACGCAGTATTTT. Encoded protein: CASSYTLAGGTDTQYF.

This clonotype was counted many times. V usage is TRBV7-8 and J usage is TRBJ2-7; 9 bases map to TRBD1. Germline CDR1 SGHVS, CDR2 FQNEAQ. Trimming at V came to 3 bases and at J to 1 base, leaving 10 bases not matched to a gene. The CDR3 is made up of 17 amino acids. CDR3 protein: CASSLMTTGTGSYEQYF. DNA of the CDR3: TGTGCCAGCAGCTTGATGACCACCGGGACAGGGTCCTACGAGCAGTACTTC.

This clonotype was counted a few times. The gene calls are TRBV28 and TRBJ2-3; possible D gene TRBD2, 5 bases. The CDR3 length is 20 residues. CDR1 is MDHEN and CDR2 is SYDVKM in the germline V gene. Trimming removed 0 bases from V and 3 bases from J, with 25 bases in between. The CDR3 protein is CASSLCLLTPGSHTTDTQYF. Written as DNA, the CDR3 is TGTGCCAGCAGTTTATGCCTCCTCACCCCGGGGAGCCACACTACAGATACGCAGTATTTT.

This clonotype showed up just a few times. This chain uses TRBV10-2 with TRBJ2-7; 11 bases are shared with TRBD2. V dropped 2 bases and J dropped 4; count of bases not matched to a gene: 10. The CDR3 is 17 amino acids. Germline V lookup: CDR1 WSHSY, CDR2 SAAADI. The CDR3 DNA reads as TGCGCCAGCAGTGAGATTAGCGGGGGGGCTTACGTTTACGAGCAGTACTTC. Translation gives CASSEISGGAYVYEQYF.

In its sample, this clonotype was seen a few times. The V and J genes are TRBV27 and TRBJ2-1, with TRBD2 matching 10 bases. V lost 6 bases, J lost 5 bases, and 16 bases stayed unmatched. The CDR3 is 18 residues long. CDR1 is MNHEY and CDR2 is SMNVEV in the germline V gene (reference sequence). The CDR3: CASSLPGPTSGADNEQFF. CDR3 coding DNA: TGTGCCAGCAGCCTTCCTGGCCCCACTAGCGGGGCCGACAATGAGCAGTTCTTC.

This clonotype came up many times. The V gene is TRBV6-1, the J gene TRBJ2-7; maybe TRBD1 (6 bases). The CDR3 runs 14 residues. The germline V gene has CDR1 MNHNS and CDR2 SASEGT. V was clipped by 2 bases and J by 5 bases, with 13 bases between them. CDR3 region: CASSELSGADEQYF. In DNA form, the CDR3 reads TGTGCCAGCAGTGAATTGTCAGGGGCAGACGAGCAGTACTTC.

This clonotype was seen a handful of times. The chain combines TRBV4-2 with TRBJ2-1; 8 bases are a match to TRBD2. Germline loops: CDR1 LGHNA, CDR2 YNFKEQ. This CDR3 spans 18 amino acids. Losses at the gene ends were 1 base for V and 0 bases for J; bases not matched to a gene: 8. CDR3 sequence: CASSQGFYGRASYNEQFF. As DNA, the CDR3 is TGTGCCAGCAGCCAAGGTTTTTACGGGAGGGCCTCCTACAATGAGCAGTTCTTC.

This clonotype occurred a few times. The chain employs TRBV5-1 and TRBJ1-2; 9 bases line up with TRBD1. V lost 5 bases to trimming and J lost 8 bases; unmatched junction nucleotides: 10. Germline CDR1 and CDR2: SGHRS and YFSETQ. This CDR3 contains 14 residues. This chain's CDR3 is CASSPGQGLLGYTF. Written as DNA, the CDR3 is TGCGCCAGCAGTCCCGGACAGGGGCTTTTGGGCTACACCTTC. The full variable domain, in which reference TRBV5-1 and TRBJ1-2 provide the parts outside the CDR3, is KAGVTQTPRYLIKTRGQQVTLSCSPISGHRSVSWYQQTPGQGLQFLFEYFSETQRNKGNFPGRFSGRQFSNSRSEMNVSTLELGDSALYLCASSPGQGLLGYTFGSGTRLTVV.

This chain uses TRBV6-6 with TRBJ2-7; 8 bases align to TRBD2. CDR3 length: 17 residues. Germline V lookup: CDR1 MNHNY, CDR2 SVGAGI (reference sequence). J lost 2 bases, V lost 0 bases, and 9 bases had no gene match. CDR3 amino acids: CASSYSSTGSGAYEQYF. CDR3 sequence (DNA): TGTGCCAGCAGTTACTCGAGTACGGGTAGCGGGGCCTACGAGCAGTACTTC.

The chain is built from TRBV6-4 and TRBJ2-3, with TRBD2 matching 10 bases. Looked up from germline, CDR1 is MRHNA and CDR2 is SNTAGT. The V and J ends lost 4 bases and 3 bases, in that order; junction bases with no gene match: 4. This CDR3 is built from 15 residues. CDR3 sequence (DNA): TGTGCCAGCAGTGGAAGCGGGGGGGCAACAGATACGCAGTATTTT. This translates into CASSGSGGATDTQYF.

The rearrangement uses TRBV27 and TRBJ1-4; 10 nucleotides match TRBD1. The CDR3 spans 15 residues. Germline V gene lookup returns CDR1 MNHEY and CDR2 SMNVEV (reference sequence). Trimming at V came to 2 bases and at J to 13 bases, leaving 10 bases not matched to a gene. In nucleotides, the CDR3 is TGTGCCAGCAGTTTAGGGGGCCTGACAGGGGGCGGACTGTTTTTT. Translating gives CASSLGGLTGGGLFF. Together with reference TRBV27 and TRBJ1-4, the CDR3 gives the full variable domain: EAQVTQNPRYLITVTGKKLTVTCSQNMNHEYMSWYRQDPGLGLRQIYYSMNVEVTDKGDVPEGYKVSRKEKRNFPLILESPSPNQTSLYFCASSLGGLTGGGLFFGSGTQLSVL.

The rearrangement uses TRBV5-1 and TRBJ2-3, with a tentative D call TRBD2 (6 bases). The ends were cut back, 5 bases at V and 9 bases at J, with 16 bases in the middle. This CDR3 is 13 amino acids long. The germline CDR1 and CDR2 sequences are SGHRS and YFSETQ. CDR3 sequence (DNA): TGCGCCAGCAGAACGTTGCTAGCGAACACGCAGTATTTT. Protein: CASRTLLANTQYF.

This clonotype was seen more than once but under ten times. The chain employs TRBV5-8 and TRBJ2-7, with TRBD1 as a possible D gene (5 bases). The V and J ends lost 1 base and 0 bases respectively, with 11 bases between them. Germline loops: CDR1 SGHTS, CDR2 YDEGEE. This CDR3 has 15 amino acids. Here the CDR3 reads CASSLRGGSSYEQYF. In DNA, the CDR3 is TGTGCCAGCAGCTTGAGGGGCGGTTCCTCCTACGAGCAGTACTTC.

This clonotype occurred a few times. The chain is built from TRBV24-1 and TRBJ2-1; possible D gene TRBD2, 5 bases. The CDR3 runs 16 residues. Germline loops: CDR1 KGHDR, CDR2 SFDVKD. Trimming left V 1 base short and J 0 bases short, with 9 bases between. The DNA of the CDR3 is TGTGCCACCAGTGATTTTGAGGGAAACTCCTACAATGAGCAGTTCTTC. It yields the protein CATSDFEGNSYNEQFF.

This clonotype was found many times. V is TRBV12-3 or TRBV12-4 and J is TRBJ1-1; tentative D call: TRBD1 (5 bases). Deletions cut 3 bases from V and 0 bases from J, with 8 bases between. The CDR3 extends over 14 amino acids. The CDR3 sequence: CASSFRGLNTEAFF. The DNA for the CDR3 is TGTGCCAGCAGTTTCCGGGGACTGAACACTGAAGCTTTCTTT.

V gene TRBV13 combines with J gene TRBJ2-3; 10 positions match TRBD2. The V segment lost 2 bases and the J segment 2 bases; nucleotides outside the gene matches: 22. Looked up from germline, CDR1 is PRHDT and CDR2 is FYEKMQ (reference sequence). This CDR3 comprises 22 residues. The CDR3 DNA reads TGTGCCAGCAGCTTAAAGCCCAGTGGATCTCCTACTAGCGGGACCCACACAGATACGCAGTATTTT. Its protein is CASSLKPSGSPTSGTHTDTQYF.

The chain couples TRBV6-2 or TRBV6-3 to TRBJ2-1, with 14 bases fitting TRBD2. After removal of 6 bases from V and 3 bases from J, the junction contained 16 bases not matched to a gene. Germline CDR1 and CDR2: MNHEY and SVGEGT. The CDR3 has 20 residues. In nucleotides, the CDR3 is TGTGCCAGCAGAAGCCGACTAGCGGGAGGGGCCCGTTACTTCTACAATGAGCAGTTCTTC. It codes for CASRSRLAGGARYFYNEQFF.